These 27 T cell receptor beta chains came from one sample sequenced in a study of tumor and adjacent non-tumor tissue in lung cancer. Three rounds of nested PCR, following a modified ARM-PCR protocol, produced the TCRbeta library. TCRdb analysed the multiplex PCR reads with MiXCR anew, one entry per CDR3 protein. The sample has 75,000 to 80,000 distinct CDR3 sequences, over 65% seen once. The template was RNA from unsorted bulk tissue. Distant lung tissue was collected more than 3 cm away from the tumor edge. The sequencing input was distant non-tumor lung tissue. These receptor sequences come from a man between 65 and 85 years old with non-small cell lung cancer.

Remarks on this clonotype: An end of the junction differs from the germline gene, which may be a read error. The genes are TRBV6-2 or TRBV6-3 and TRBJ2-6, with D unresolved. This CDR3 comprises 12 residues. Germline V gene sequence: CDR1 MNHEY, CDR2 SVGEGT. As DNA, the CDR3 is TGTACCAGCCGTACCGGGGCCAACGTCCTGACTTTC. The encoded protein is CTSRTGANVLTF.

The chain combines TRBV20-1 with TRBJ2-1, with TRBD1 as a possible D gene (5 bases). Trimming shortened V by 6 bases and J by 15 bases, and 24 bases separated the two germline ends. The CDR3 loop spans 13 amino acids. CDR1 DFQATT and CDR2 SNEGSKA come from the germline V gene (reference sequence). CDR3: CSATGSLSDVGFF. The CDR3 DNA follows: TGCAGTGCCACAGGCTCCCTCAGCGACGTGGGGTTCTTC.

A word on this clonotype: Mismatch with germline at one junction end may stem from a read error. This sequence joins TRBV12-3 or TRBV12-4 and TRBJ1-5; 11 nucleotides match TRBD1. CDR3 length equals 15 residues. The CDR3 loop is CAISLRTGGNQSQHF. For the CDR3, the DNA is TGTGCCATCAGTTTAAGGACAGGGGGCAATCAGTCCCAGCATTTT.

Regarding this clonotype: This CDR3 is missing its conserved last phenylalanine or tryptophan, likely due to a read error. V and J are TRBV7-9 and TRBJ1-6; no clear D. The CDR3 sequence is 12 residues long. The V end lost 1 base, the J end lost 5 bases, and 0 bases lay between the germline ends. The V gene's germline CDR1 is SEHNR and CDR2 FQNEAQ (reference sequence). In DNA, the CDR3 is TGTGCCAGCAGCTTAGATAATTCACCCCTCCACTTA. Translation gives CASSLDNSPLHL.

CDR3 sequence (DNA): TGCGCCAGCAGACGGACACTAACGGAAGAGGGGGACGAGCAGTACTTC. Protein sequence: CASRRTLTEEGDEQYF. The chain carries TRBV4-1 and TRBJ2-7; TRBD1 is a possible D gene (6 bases). The CDR3 length is 16 residues. V was pared by 6 bases and J by 5 bases, with 23 bases between. Looked up from germline, CDR1 is MGHRA and CDR2 is YSYEKL.

About this clonotype itself: A much larger clone lies a single base off, so this may be a read error. Here the CDR3 reads CERSKKNGKAGEMLF. The CDR3 coding sequence is TGTGAAAGAAGTAAAAAAAATGGGAAAGCAGGGGAGATGTTATTT. The chain couples TRBV12-3 or TRBV12-4 to TRBJ2-2; a weak D match, TRBD1 (6 bases). This CDR3 comprises 15 residues.

The table lists this clonotype with a few counts. An end of the junction differs from the germline gene, which may be a read error. The chain joins TRBV4-3 to TRBJ2-1; no clear D gene. Germline CDR1 LGHNA, CDR2 YSLEER. The CDR3 is 14 residues long. CDR3 amino acids: CARSQDFGVNEQFF. The CDR3 DNA follows: TGCGCCAGAAGCCAAGATTTTGGGGTGAATGAGCAATTCTTC.

As to this clonotype: The CDR3 does not close with the conserved phenylalanine or tryptophan, likely indicating a read error. The chain couples TRBV4-1 to TRBJ2-7; TRBD2 aligns across 9 bases. V shed 4 bases and J 8 bases; nucleotides not matched to a gene: 15. The CDR3 is made up of 16 amino acids. The V gene's germline CDR1 is MGHRA and CDR2 YSYEKL. The CDR3 DNA follows: TGCGCCAGCAGCCGGACATTAGCGGGAGAGGGGGACCAGCAGTACTTA. Amino acid sequence: CASSRTLAGEGDQQYL.

Points on this clonotype: Sequence at one end of the junction differs from germline and may be a read error. This chain connects TRBV11-3 to TRBJ2-1; TRBD1 might be the D (6 bases). The CDR3 spans 16 residues. CDR1 and CDR2 from the germline V gene are SGHNT and YENEEA. The DNA of the CDR3 is TGTGCCTGCAGCTTACATCCCACGGCGGGCAGGGGTGAGCAGTTCTTC. Translated: CACSLHPTAGRGEQFF.

The count of this clonotype is one. The rearrangement joins TRBV20-1 to TRBJ2-5; D call uncertain. V lost 7 bases, J lost 1 base, and 10 bases lay in between. CDR1 is DFQATT and CDR2 is SNEGSKA in the germline V gene (reference sequence). The CDR3 runs 12 residues. CDR3 sequence reads: CSVEVTQETQYF. CDR3 in DNA: TGCAGTGTTGAAGTTACCCAAGAGACCCAGTACTTC.

Concerning this clonotype itself: This may be a read error: a much more frequent sequence differs by one nucleotide. The chain joins TRBV30 to TRBJ2-5, with D tentatively TRBD2 (6 bases). Germline V gene lookup returns CDR1 GTSNPN and CDR2 SVGIG (reference sequence). Trimming pared 7 bases from V and 5 bases from J, leaving 29 bases between. This CDR3 is 17 amino acids long. CDR3 sequence: CASPLSPGVSREETQYF. As DNA, the CDR3 is TGTGCCTCACCACTTTCCCCGGGGGTCTCAAGGGAGGAGACCCAGTACTTC.

This clonotype was seen just once. Germline and junction disagree at one end, which may indicate a read error. V is TRBV12-3 or TRBV12-4 and J is TRBJ2-2; a possible D gene is TRBD1 (6 bases). The CDR3 spans 16 residues. CDR3 DNA: TGTGCCAGCAGTCTATACAGTGGGGGCTATACCGGGGAGCAGTTTTTT. Its translation is CASSLYSGGYTGEQFF.

The V gene is TRBV10-1, the J gene TRBJ2-1; D unclear. Germline V gene sequence: CDR1 WNHNN, CDR2 SYGVQD (reference sequence). The CDR3 runs to 14 residues. The V end lost 9 bases, the J end lost 1 base, and 13 bases lay between the germline ends. In nucleotides, the CDR3 is TGCGCCAGGGGTCGTGTGGGATCCTACAATGAGCAGTTCTTC. This sequence encodes CARGRVGSYNEQFF.

This clonotype was observed a single time. The junction departs from germline at one end; a sequencing error may be responsible. The chain employs TRBV11-3 and TRBJ2-7; 7 bases are shared with TRBD1. CDR3 length: 13 amino acids. Germline V gene data show CDR1 as SGHNT and CDR2 as YENEEA. The CDR3 is CASSTGVSFEQYF. Here the CDR3 DNA reads TGTGCCAGTAGCACAGGGGTTTCCTTCGAGCAGTACTTC.

This clonotype was detected only once. Compared with germline, one end of the junction differs, possibly owing to a read error. The V gene is TRBV10-3, the J gene TRBJ1-1; D ambiguous. This CDR3 has 13 residues. Germline assignment: CDR1 ENHRY and CDR2 SYGVKD. The CDR3 region has the DNA TGTGCCATCTGGGAGTTCTCGAGGACTGAAGTTTTCTTT. Residues: CAIWEFSRTEVFF.

In the case of this clonotype: At one of its ends the junction is not consistent with the germline gene, which may arise from a read error. The CDR3 region is CAISKSSGSAGELFF. For the CDR3, the DNA is TGTGCCATCAGTAAGTCATCGGGTTCCGCCGGGGAGCTGTTTTTT. This chain uses TRBV10-3 with TRBJ2-2; no reliable D call. The CDR3 is made up of 15 amino acids. Germline-derived CDR1 and CDR2 are ENHRY and SYGVKD.

About this clonotype itself: One junction end disagrees with the germline gene, perhaps due to a read error. The gene calls are TRBV6-5 and TRBJ1-6; no definite D call. This CDR3 has 15 amino acids. The germline gives CDR1 MNHEY, CDR2 SVGAGI. The CDR3 sequence is CVSSYSDGTNSPLHF. The CDR3 DNA reads TGTGTCAGCAGTTATTCCGACGGTACAAATTCACCACTCCACTTT.

The genes are TRBV20-1 and TRBJ1-6; D possibly corresponds to TRBD1 (6 bases). The CDR3 is 15 amino acids. CDR1 DFQATT and CDR2 SNEGSKA come from the germline V gene (reference sequence). Trimming cost V 1 base and J 1 base, with 8 bases left between them. The CDR3 region has the DNA TGCAGTGCTAGAGGAGGGGGTTCCTATAATTCACCCCTCCACTTT. Translating gives CSARGGGSYNSPLHF.

This clonotype was picked up a small number of times. The chain recombines TRBV21-1 with TRBJ1-2; the table's D call of TRBD1 was not tested on the DNA. TRBV21-1 is given as a pseudogene. The CDR3 totals 15 residues. This chain's CDR3 is CASSAKDRGAEGYTF. CDR3 nucleotide sequence: TGTGCCAGCAGCGCGAAGGACAGGGGAGCAGAGGGCTACACCTTC.

This clonotype is medium-sized (0.01 to 0.1%). This rearrangement joins TRBV12-3 or TRBV12-4 to TRBJ2-1; D is perhaps TRBD2 (7 bases). This CDR3 has 16 amino acids. V was clipped by 5 bases and J by 7 bases, with 21 bases between them. The CDR3 coding sequence is TGTGCCAGCAGTCCCGCTGGGGGGGGGCGTGGGAATGAGCAGTTCTTC. Its translation is CASSPAGGGRGNEQFF.

V usage is TRBV6-1 and J usage is TRBJ2-5, with 11 bases matching TRBD1. Germline V gene sequence: CDR1 MNHNS, CDR2 SASEGT. The CDR3 has 18 residues. V gave up 9 bases and J gave up 2 bases; unmatched junction bases: 17. CDR3 protein: CASNRFNAGTGGQETQYF. For the CDR3, the DNA is TGTGCCAGTAATCGATTCAACGCCGGGACAGGGGGACAAGAGACCCAGTACTTC.

On this clonotype itself: An end of the junction does not agree with germline; a read error may underlie this. The chain recombines TRBV4-2 with TRBJ2-3; 10 positions agree with TRBD2. The CDR3 loop spans 17 amino acids. Germline values: CDR1 LGHNA, CDR2 YNFKEQ. This chain's CDR3 is CASKRNSGGTNTDTQYF. CDR3 nucleotides: TGTGCCAGCAAAAGAAATAGCGGGGGGACAAACACAGATACGCAATATTTT.

About this clonotype itself: A much larger clonotype is one base distant, so this may be a read error. In this CDR3 the conserved last residue, phenylalanine or tryptophan, is missing, so a read error is likely. The rearrangement joins TRBV10-2 to TRBJ1-1; no clear D. Germline loops: CDR1 WSHSY, CDR2 SAAADI. CDR3 length equals 12 residues. V was clipped by 4 bases and J by 3 bases, with 6 bases between them. The CDR3 reads CASSVEHTEAFL. The CDR3 DNA reads as TGCGCCAGCAGTGTGGAGCACACTGAAGCTTTCCTT.

On this clonotype itself: The CDR3 ends on some other residue instead of the conserved phenylalanine or tryptophan, so this is likely a read error. This chain joins TRBV29-1 and TRBJ1-5; D is perhaps TRBD1 (5 bases). In germline, CDR1 is SQVTM, CDR2 ANQGSEA. The length of the CDR3 is 13 residues. CDR3 sequence reads: CSVEEGLDQAQHY. The CDR3 nucleotides read TGCAGCGTTGAAGAGGGGCTAGATCAGGCCCAGCATTAT.

This clonotype was recorded many times. J is TRBJ2-1 and V is TRBV7-8; no clear D. V lost 2 bases and J 5 bases, leaving 10 bases between the germline ends. The CDR3 has 14 residues. Germline V CDR1 and CDR2: SGHVS, FQNEAQ. This CDR3 is CASSLFQLDNEQFF. The CDR3 nucleotides are TGTGCCAGCAGCTTATTCCAGCTAGACAATGAGCAGTTCTTC.

As concerns this clonotype: A junction end diverges from the germline sequence, so it may reflect a read error. The chain recombines TRBV29-1 with TRBJ1-2; unclear D gene. There are 13 residues in the CDR3. The germline V gene encodes CDR1 SQVTM and CDR2 ANQGSEA. CDR3 sequence: CSVHRTGAYGYTF. The CDR3 bases are TGCAGCGTTCACCGGACGGGAGCCTATGGCTACACTTTC. The variable domain in full, with the rest retrieved from reference TRBV29-1 and TRBJ1-2, is SAVISQKPSRDICQRGTSLTIQCQVDSQVTMMFWYRQQPGQSLTLIATANQGSEATYESGFVIDKFPISRPNLTFSTLTVSNMSPEDSSIYLCSVHRTGAYGYTFGSGTRLTVV.

J is TRBJ1-1 and V is TRBV6-1; 9 bases fit TRBD1. This CDR3 is built from 17 residues. Germline loops: CDR1 MNHNS, CDR2 SASEGT. J was trimmed by 7 bases and V by 0 bases; bases with no gene match: 12. The CDR3 here is CASSEASTGGSGNEAFF. Written as DNA, the CDR3 is TGTGCCAGCAGTGAAGCGTCAACAGGGGGCTCGGGCAATGAAGCTTTCTTT.